The 23 T cell receptor beta chains reported below all come from one sample, sequenced in a study of cytomegalovirus exposure and HLA in healthy donors. PCR primers comprised 60 Vbeta and 13 Jbeta primers. Data came from immunoSEQ multiplex PCR; TCRdb stores just in-frame clones and leaves some out. The sample holds over 85,000 clones, approximately 80% seen once. Material for sequencing was PBMCs. The receptors were gathered from a man in his forties or fifties in good health and CMV-seronegative.

The gene calls are TRBV5-1 and TRBJ2-2; D uncertain. The V end was cut by 4 bases, the J end by 0 bases, with 10 bases between. The CDR3 covers 15 residues. Germline assignment: CDR1 SGHRS and CDR2 YFSETQ. The CDR3 spells CASSLKSPNTGELFF. CDR3 nucleotides: TGCGCCAGCAGCCTAAAGTCCCCGAACACCGGGGAGCTGTTTTTT.

This chain links TRBV15 with TRBJ2-7, with D perhaps matching TRBD2 (7 bases). Germline CDR1 and CDR2: LNHNV and YYDKDF (reference sequence). V was cut by 3 bases and J by 2 bases, with 11 bases left in between. This CDR3 is 14 amino acids long. This chain's CDR3 is CATSSQGGAYEQYF. CDR3 in DNA: TGTGCCACCAGCAGCCAAGGGGGGGCCTACGAGCAGTACTTC. The whole variable domain, filled in from reference TRBV15 and TRBJ2-7, reads DAMVIQNPRYQVTQFGKPVTLSCSQTLNHNVMYWYQQKSSQAPKLLFHYYDKDFNNEADTPDNFQSRRPNTSFCFLDIRSPGLGDTAMYLCATSSQGGAYEQYFGPGTRLTVT.

The rearrangement links TRBV23-1 to TRBJ1-2, with D possibly matching TRBD1 (6 bases). TRBV23-1 is designated an ORF whose function remains uncertain. The CDR3 runs 19 residues. Trimming pared 4 bases from V and 2 bases from J, leaving 26 bases between. CDR3 residues: CASSPRGRQARVANYGYTF. CDR3 sequence (DNA): TGCGCCAGCAGTCCAAGGGGCAGACAGGCTCGGGTAGCCAACTATGGCTACACCTTC.

In its sample, this clone was seen once. CDR3 DNA: TGTGCCTGGAGCAGTATCACAGGGAACACTGAAGCTTTCTTT. Its protein product is CAWSSITGNTEAFF. The J gene is TRBJ1-1, the V gene TRBV30, with D perhaps TRBD1 (5 bases). The V gene lost 3 bases and the J gene lost 1 base, with 12 bases spanning the gap. Germline V CDR1 and CDR2: GTSNPN, SVGIG (reference sequence). This CDR3 is built from 14 residues. Filled out from reference TRBV30 and TRBJ1-1, the complete variable domain reads SQTIHQWPATLVQPVGSPLSLECTVEGTSNPNLYWYRQAAGRGLQLLFYSVGIGQISSEVPQNLSASRPQDRQFILSSKKLLLSDSGFYLCAWSSITGNTEAFFGQGTRLTVV.

This clone was observed a handful of times. The chain is built from TRBV5-6 and TRBJ2-5; D is undetermined. The germline V gene encodes CDR1 SGHDT and CDR2 YYEEEE. The CDR3 length is 13 residues. The V end was cut by 0 bases, the J end by 7 bases, with 10 bases between. The CDR3 region has the DNA TGTGCCAGCAGCTTGGTTTTGGTGAGGACCCAGTACTTC. The encoded protein is CASSLVLVRTQYF.

This clone was counted once. V and J are TRBV25-1 and TRBJ1-2, with 12 bases aligning to TRBD1. Germline V gene sequence: CDR1 MGHDK, CDR2 SYGVNS. This CDR3 comprises 14 residues. The V and J ends lost 3 bases and 6 bases, in that order; junction bases with no gene match: 2. The CDR3 sequence is CASSDGTGGNGYTF. The CDR3 DNA sequence: TGTGCCAGCAGTGACGGGACAGGGGGCAATGGCTACACCTTC.

The chain couples TRBV28 to TRBJ1-6; the D is unclear. In germline, CDR1 is MDHEN, CDR2 SYDVKM. The V and J ends lost 6 bases and 6 bases respectively, with 15 bases between them. The CDR3 loop spans 15 amino acids. Here the CDR3 reads CASSPRGAFNSPLHF. Here the CDR3 DNA reads TGTGCCAGCAGCCCCCGAGGCGCCTTTAATTCACCCCTCCACTTT. Filled out from reference TRBV28 and TRBJ1-6, the complete variable domain reads DVKVTQSSRYLVKRTGEKVFLECVQDMDHENMFWYRQDPGLGLRLIYFSYDVKMKEKGDIPEGYSVSREKKERFSLILESASTNQTSMYLCASSPRGAFNSPLHFGNGTRLTVT.

The CDR3 sequence: CASAAQGSHTEAFF. The CDR3 nucleotides are TGTGCCAGCGCTGCACAGGGGTCCCACACTGAAGCTTTCTTT. The genes are TRBV18 and TRBJ1-1; 7 bases match TRBD1. This CDR3 spans 14 amino acids. J gave up 3 bases and V 8 bases, and 9 bases lay outside the gene matches. In germline, CDR1 is KGHSH, CDR2 LQKENI.

The chain recombines TRBV30 with TRBJ1-3; perhaps TRBD1 as D (6 bases). Germline V CDR1 and CDR2: GTSNPN, SVGIG (reference sequence). Trimming removed 3 bases at V and 3 bases at J, with 12 bases between. The CDR3 is 14 amino acids. The CDR3 loop is CAWSGGAVGNTIYF. CDR3 coding DNA: TGTGCCTGGAGCGGGGGGGCGGTTGGAAACACCATATATTTT.

The V and J genes are TRBV2 and TRBJ2-3; D perhaps matches TRBD2 (6 bases). V lost 7 bases, J lost 3 bases, and 20 bases lay in between. This CDR3 contains 16 residues. Germline values: CDR1 SNHLY, CDR2 FYNNEI. The CDR3 sequence: CASTREVADKTDTQYF. The CDR3 coding sequence is TGTGCCAGCACCCGAGAGGTAGCGGATAAAACAGATACGCAGTATTTT.

This clone was counted between two and nine times. The J gene is TRBJ1-5, the V gene TRBV6-5, with TRBD1 as a possible D gene (6 bases). Deletions cut 6 bases from V and 4 bases from J, with 10 bases between. Germline lookup yields CDR1 MNHEY and CDR2 SVGAGI. The CDR3 has 13 amino acids. CDR3 in amino acids: CASSRGQNQPQHF. CDR3 DNA sequence: TGTGCCAGCAGCCGTGGACAGAATCAGCCCCAGCATTTT.

V gene TRBV28 combines with J gene TRBJ1-5; D is undetermined. The CDR3 has 16 amino acids. Germline CDR1 is MDHEN and CDR2 is SYDVKM. Trimming cost V 7 bases and J 0 bases, with 16 bases left between them. CDR3 protein: CASKRLRDNSNQPQHF. CDR3 coding DNA: TGTGCCAGCAAAAGACTACGCGATAATAGCAATCAGCCCCAGCATTTT.

The chain uses TRBV6-5 and TRBJ2-1; D remains unclear. The germline V and J ends were trimmed by 2 bases and 10 bases, with 18 bases remaining between them. The germline gives CDR1 MNHEY, CDR2 SVGAGI. The CDR3 covers 15 residues. DNA of the CDR3: TGTGCCAGCAGTTACGACGTAGCTAGAGCCCACGAGCAGTTCTTC. Protein sequence: CASSYDVARAHEQFF.

DNA for the CDR3: TGTGCCAGCAGTGAAGGGACAGGGGGCGCAGATACGCAGTATTTT. Translation: CASSEGTGGADTQYF. J is TRBJ2-3 and V is TRBV6-4; TRBD1 aligns across 12 bases. Unmatched junction bases numbered 2, after V lost 3 bases and J lost 4 bases. From germline, CDR1 is MRHNA and CDR2 SNTAGT. The CDR3 is 15 residues long.

This chain's CDR3 is CASSFRVLNSPLHF. The CDR3 coding sequence is TGTGCCAGCAGCTTCCGGGTCCTTAATTCACCCCTCCACTTT. The rearrangement joins TRBV7-2 to TRBJ1-6; D not resolved. Germline V gene sequence: CDR1 SGHTA, CDR2 FQGNSA. V was clipped by 3 bases and J by 6 bases, with 9 bases between them. The CDR3 covers 14 residues.

The gene calls are TRBV2 and TRBJ1-1; D unresolved. Germline loops: CDR1 SNHLY, CDR2 FYNNEI. This CDR3 region has 14 residues. The ends were cut back, 2 bases at V and 3 bases at J, with 10 bases in the middle. CDR3 amino acids: CASSERWQDTEAFF. The CDR3 bases are TGTGCCAGCAGTGAAAGGTGGCAGGACACTGAAGCTTTCTTT.

V usage is TRBV29-1 and J usage is TRBJ1-1; no clear D gene. Trimming cost V 2 bases and J 4 bases, with 5 bases left between them. Per germline, CDR1 SQVTM and CDR2 ANQGSEA. This CDR3 has 11 amino acids. The chain's CDR3 is CSVESSTEAFF. CDR3 in DNA: TGCAGCGTTGAATCGAGCACTGAAGCTTTCTTT.

The table lists this clone with a count of one. This chain uses TRBV19 with TRBJ1-5, with unresolved D. The CDR3 runs to 15 residues. V was pared by 0 bases and J by 0 bases, with 6 bases between. Germline lookup yields CDR1 LNHDA and CDR2 SQIVND (reference sequence). In DNA form, the CDR3 reads TGTGCCAGTAGTATAGACTCTTTTAGCAATCAGCCCCAGCATTTT. Translating it yields CASSIDSFSNQPQHF. Supplemented by reference TRBV19 and TRBJ1-5, the full variable domain reads DGGITQSPKYLFRKEGQNVTLSCEQNLNHDAMYWYRQDPGQGLRLIYYSQIVNDFQKGDIAEGYSVSREKKESFPLTVTSAQKNPTAFYLCASSIDSFSNQPQHFGDGTRLSIL.

J is TRBJ2-1 and V is TRBV7-9; 8 bases are shared with TRBD1. The J segment lost 10 bases and the V segment lost 4 bases, leaving 3 bases of the junction unmatched. This CDR3 is 12 amino acids long. Germline-derived CDR1 and CDR2 are SEHNR and FQNEAQ (reference sequence). The CDR3 loop reads CASSSQGDEQFF. The CDR3 DNA reads as TGTGCCAGCAGCTCACAGGGGGACGAGCAGTTCTTC.

This clone was picked up a small number of times. The gene calls are TRBV5-4 and TRBJ1-6; D may be TRBD1 (5 bases). Germline CDR1 is SGHNT and CDR2 is YYREEE (reference sequence). V lost 4 bases and J 2 bases, leaving 10 bases between the germline ends. CDR3 size: 15 residues. CDR3 loop: CASSEDNPYNSPLHF. The DNA of the CDR3 is TGTGCCAGCAGCGAGGACAACCCCTATAATTCACCCCTCCACTTT.

The rearrangement joins TRBV7-9 to TRBJ1-1; TRBD1 might be the D (6 bases). V was trimmed by 5 bases and J by 3 bases, leaving 16 bases between them. Germline CDR1 is SEHNR and CDR2 is FQNEAQ (reference sequence). The CDR3 is 15 residues long. The CDR3 region has the DNA TGTGCCAGCAGCCTATCACACAGGGCTGACACTGAAGCTTTCTTT. This translates into CASSLSHRADTEAFF.

The CDR3: CASKKTRTNTGELFF. For the CDR3, the DNA is TGTGCCAGCAAGAAGACTAGGACGAACACCGGGGAGCTGTTTTTT. The rearrangement joins TRBV6-5 to TRBJ2-2; perhaps TRBD2 as D (6 bases). Germline CDR1 MNHEY, CDR2 SVGAGI. The CDR3 has 15 residues. V lost 7 bases to trimming and J lost 0 bases, with 12 bases between them.

V gene TRBV6-5 combines with J gene TRBJ2-1; no firm D call. The V end lost 5 bases, the J end lost 0 bases, and 11 bases lay between the germline ends. Germline V gene lookup returns CDR1 MNHEY and CDR2 SVGAGI. The CDR3 consists of 15 residues. CDR3 DNA: TGTGCCAGCAGTCCCGACGGGTACTCCTACAATGAGCAGTTCTTC. Translation gives CASSPDGYSYNEQFF.